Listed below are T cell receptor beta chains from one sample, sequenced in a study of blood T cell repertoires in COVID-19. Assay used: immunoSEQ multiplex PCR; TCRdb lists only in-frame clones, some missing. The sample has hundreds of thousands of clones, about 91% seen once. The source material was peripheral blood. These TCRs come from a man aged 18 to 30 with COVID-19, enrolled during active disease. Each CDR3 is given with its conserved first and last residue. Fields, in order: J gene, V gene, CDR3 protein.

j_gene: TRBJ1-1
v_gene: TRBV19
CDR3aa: CASSANWGVNTEAFF

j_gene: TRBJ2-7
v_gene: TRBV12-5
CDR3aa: CASGLFRQGGYEQYF

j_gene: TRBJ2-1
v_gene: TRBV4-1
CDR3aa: CASSRSQGADEQFF

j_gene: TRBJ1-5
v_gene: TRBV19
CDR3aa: CASSIGQINQPQHF

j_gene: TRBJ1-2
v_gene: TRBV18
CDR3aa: CASSLGERGVDGYTF

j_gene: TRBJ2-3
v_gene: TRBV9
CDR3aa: CASSVDLATDTQYF

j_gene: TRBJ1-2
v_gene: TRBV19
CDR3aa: CASSSTGDGYTF

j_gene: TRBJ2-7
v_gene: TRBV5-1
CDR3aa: CASKQGVSYEQYF

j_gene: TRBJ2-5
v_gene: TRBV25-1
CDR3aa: CASSDIRGLGETQYF

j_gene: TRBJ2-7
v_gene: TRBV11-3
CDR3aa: CASSPRLAGGGEQYF

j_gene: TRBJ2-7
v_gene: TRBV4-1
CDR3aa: CASSRRIGTHEQYF

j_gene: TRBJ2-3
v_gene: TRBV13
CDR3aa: CASSPRPGGTDTQYF

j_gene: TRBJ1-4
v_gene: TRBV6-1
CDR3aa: CASSDRGNNEKLFF

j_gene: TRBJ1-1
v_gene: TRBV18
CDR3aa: CASSPSQGSTEAFF

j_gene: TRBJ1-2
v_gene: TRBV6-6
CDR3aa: CASSYSAPYGYTF

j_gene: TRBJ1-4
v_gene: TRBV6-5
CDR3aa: CASKGHEKLFF

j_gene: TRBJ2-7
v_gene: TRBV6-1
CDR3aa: CASSEVAGGHLNYEQYF

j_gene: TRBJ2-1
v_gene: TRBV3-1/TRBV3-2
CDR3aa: CASSPSSGAYNEQFF

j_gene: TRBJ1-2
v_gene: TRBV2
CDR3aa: CAKRDLDRKEDGYTF

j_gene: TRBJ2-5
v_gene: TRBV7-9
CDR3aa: CASKSWDSQETQYF

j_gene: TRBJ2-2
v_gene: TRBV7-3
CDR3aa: CASSLARGSGELFF

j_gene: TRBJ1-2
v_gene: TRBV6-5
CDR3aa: CASSIGTANYGYTF

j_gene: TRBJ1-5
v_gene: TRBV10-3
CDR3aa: CAISEEVIQPQHF

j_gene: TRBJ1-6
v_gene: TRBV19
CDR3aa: CASSIAGTFHSPLHF

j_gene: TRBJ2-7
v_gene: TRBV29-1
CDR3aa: CSVIRQSLGEQYF

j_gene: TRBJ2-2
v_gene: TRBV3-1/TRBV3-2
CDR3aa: CASSQVGGAGTGELFF

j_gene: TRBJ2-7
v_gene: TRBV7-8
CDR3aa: CASSPHTDRDTEKYF

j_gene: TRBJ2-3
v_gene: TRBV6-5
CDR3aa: CASRGILGTDTQYF

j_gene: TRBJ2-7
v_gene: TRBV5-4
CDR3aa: CASSLSREVGEQYF

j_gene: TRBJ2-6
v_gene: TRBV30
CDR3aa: CAWEDSSGANVLTF

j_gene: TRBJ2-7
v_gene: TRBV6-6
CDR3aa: CASSYSGGSYEQYF